The source of this TCR beta chain is a study of CD8+ T cells in alopecia areata. Reverse transcription of extracted RNA yielded cDNA, which provided the sequencing template. This table comes from immunoSEQ multiplex PCR, and its TCRdb copy is limited to in-frame clones, with some not included. The table shows some 150,000 clones, with 58% occurring only once. Treatment in this sample: oral pan-JAK inhibitor, 5-10 mg twice daily. Lesional scalp punch biopsies and peripheral blood were collected from alopecia areata patients. Using a FACSAria, the CD4+ and CD8+ T cells were sorted from the PBMCs. CDR1 SNHLY and CDR2 FYNNEI come from the germline V gene. The CDR3 loop spans 10 amino acids. V was pared by 7 bases and J by 5 bases, with 4 bases between.

The receptor's source is a human donor with alopecia areata. This sample comprised CD4+ T cells sorted from blood, obtained at approximately week 60, from a patient treated with tofacitinib. This sequence joins TRBV2 and TRBJ2-3; D gene unclear. DNA of the CDR3: TGTGCCAGCAAACTAGATACGCAGTATTTT. Protein product: CASKLDTQYF. Full variable domain (outside the CDR3, taken from reference TRBV2 and TRBJ2-3): EPEVTQTPSHQVTQMGQEVILRCVPISNHLYFYWYRQILGQKVEFLVSFYNNEISEKSEIFDDQFSVERPDGSNFTLKIRSTKLEDSAMYFCASKLDTQYFGPGTRLTVL.